The rows below give T cell receptor beta chains drawn from one sample of a study of blood T cells in healthy people across ages. Each CDR3 protein is one row after TCRdb ran MiXCR on the 5' RACE reads. There are 1.5 million to 2 million distinct CDR3 sequences in the sample; about 50% occur only once, and approximately 2% lies in the top ten. The sequencing sample was made of blood. The receptors shown here come from a woman aged 40 to 49 in good health. Each CDR3 is given with its conserved first and last residue. The order of the fields is CDR3 length, J gene, V gene, CDR3 protein.

cdr3_length: 15; j_call: TRBJ2-1; v_call: TRBV6-2/TRBV6-3; cdr3_aa: CASSPQGRAYNEQFF
cdr3_length: 17; j_call: TRBJ2-3; v_call: TRBV4-2; cdr3_aa: CASSQDLSGGGGDTQYF
cdr3_length: 17; j_call: -; v_call: TRBV7-2; cdr3_aa: CASSPGTGNLFSYEQYF
cdr3_length: 14; j_call: TRBJ2-1; v_call: TRBV3-1; cdr3_aa: CASSQPRGNNEQFF
cdr3_length: 15; j_call: TRBJ1-2; v_call: TRBV29-1; cdr3_aa: CSVGSASGLRDGYTF
cdr3_length: 12; j_call: TRBJ2-1; v_call: TRBV7-9; cdr3_aa: CASIFWVGEQFF
cdr3_length: 13; j_call: -; v_call: TRBV20-1; cdr3_aa: CSASGRYRETQFF
cdr3_length: 13; j_call: TRBJ1-2; v_call: TRBV20-1; cdr3_aa: CSARPGLNYGYTF
cdr3_length: 15; j_call: TRBJ1-2; v_call: TRBV7-6; cdr3_aa: CASSCVAGGASGYTF
cdr3_length: 15; j_call: TRBJ1-2; v_call: TRBV6-5; cdr3_aa: CASSARTGSFYGYTF
cdr3_length: 14; j_call: TRBJ1-2; v_call: TRBV6-1; cdr3_aa: CASSLRTGFYGYTF
cdr3_length: 15; j_call: TRBJ2-4; v_call: TRBV4-1; cdr3_aa: CASSQDGTGGNIQYF
cdr3_length: 12; j_call: TRBJ1-1; v_call: TRBV29-1; cdr3_aa: CSVRRLNTEAFF
cdr3_length: 14; j_call: TRBJ1-2; v_call: TRBV4-3; cdr3_aa: CASSRRRANYGYTF
cdr3_length: 21; j_call: TRBJ2-5; v_call: TRBV11-2; cdr3_aa: CASSLGHRGGLAGGPTSTQYF
cdr3_length: 14; j_call: TRBJ2-5; v_call: TRBV6-6; cdr3_aa: CASSYVDDQETQYF
cdr3_length: 15; j_call: TRBJ2-3; v_call: TRBV20-1; cdr3_aa: CSAGSTGASTDTQYF
cdr3_length: 11; j_call: TRBJ1-2; v_call: TRBV7-8; cdr3_aa: CASIRDGGYTF
cdr3_length: 15; j_call: TRBJ1-1; v_call: TRBV16; cdr3_aa: CASSQIGVLNTEAFF
cdr3_length: 14; j_call: TRBJ2-1; v_call: TRBV12-3/TRBV12-4; cdr3_aa: CASQRLAGGNEQFF
cdr3_length: 14; j_call: TRBJ2-3; v_call: TRBV24-1; cdr3_aa: CATSTLPGTDTQYF
cdr3_length: 12; j_call: TRBJ2-2; v_call: TRBV4-3; cdr3_aa: CASEGVSGELFF
cdr3_length: 12; j_call: TRBJ1-1; v_call: TRBV20-1; cdr3_aa: CSAGGMGTEAFF
cdr3_length: 20; j_call: TRBJ2-3; v_call: TRBV6-2/TRBV6-3; cdr3_aa: CASSYPVEVLAGTDTDTQYF
cdr3_length: 13; j_call: TRBJ2-3; v_call: TRBV7-2; cdr3_aa: CASRYGATDTQYF
cdr3_length: 12; j_call: TRBJ2-5; v_call: TRBV11-2; cdr3_aa: CASLAAQETQYF
cdr3_length: 15; j_call: TRBJ2-6; v_call: TRBV7-8; cdr3_aa: CASSSQGPWANVLTF
cdr3_length: 14; j_call: TRBJ1-1; v_call: TRBV19; cdr3_aa: CASSPGEGSAEAFF
cdr3_length: 15; j_call: -; v_call: TRBV5-1; cdr3_aa: CASSQELGGSDEQYF
cdr3_length: 14; j_call: TRBJ1-6; v_call: TRBV10-3; cdr3_aa: CAIAPGRQDSPLHF
cdr3_length: 16; j_call: TRBJ2-3; v_call: TRBV24-1; cdr3_aa: CATSDADRHRGDTQYF
cdr3_length: 15; j_call: TRBJ1-2; v_call: TRBV20-1; cdr3_aa: CSARDNNGGNYGYTF
cdr3_length: 17; j_call: TRBJ2-3; v_call: TRBV20-1; cdr3_aa: CSAALAGGGKSTDTQYF
cdr3_length: 13; j_call: TRBJ1-2; v_call: TRBV6-5; cdr3_aa: CASRDRRSRGYTF
cdr3_length: 15; j_call: TRBJ1-4; v_call: TRBV15; cdr3_aa: CATSRGDGKDEKLFF
cdr3_length: 12; j_call: TRBJ2-5; v_call: TRBV5-1; cdr3_aa: CASSLAPETQYF
cdr3_length: 12; j_call: TRBJ2-1; v_call: TRBV20-1; cdr3_aa: CSASDSPNEQFF
cdr3_length: 17; j_call: TRBJ2-1; v_call: TRBV12-3/TRBV12-4; cdr3_aa: CAITTLTTFGSYNEQFF
cdr3_length: 12; j_call: TRBJ1-2; v_call: TRBV3-1; cdr3_aa: CASSQDKEGYTF
cdr3_length: 14; j_call: TRBJ2-3; v_call: TRBV6-6; cdr3_aa: CASSPELRGDTQYF
cdr3_length: 17; j_call: TRBJ2-3; v_call: TRBV6-6; cdr3_aa: CASSYSITGGRTDTQYF
cdr3_length: 14; j_call: TRBJ2-7; v_call: TRBV10-3; cdr3_aa: CAISRGDVSYEQYF
cdr3_length: 13; j_call: TRBJ1-5; v_call: TRBV19; cdr3_aa: CASSMDRNQPQHF